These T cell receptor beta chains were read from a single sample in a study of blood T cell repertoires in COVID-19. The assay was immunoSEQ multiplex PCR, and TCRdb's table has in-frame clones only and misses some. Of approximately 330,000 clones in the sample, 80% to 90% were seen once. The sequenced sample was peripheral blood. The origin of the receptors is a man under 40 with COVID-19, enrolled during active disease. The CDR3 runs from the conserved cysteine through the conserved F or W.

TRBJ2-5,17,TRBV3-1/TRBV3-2,CASSQDITSGNQETQYF
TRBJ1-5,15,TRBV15,CATSRERYSNQPQHF
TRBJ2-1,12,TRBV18,CASSPDGGEQFF
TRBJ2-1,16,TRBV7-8,CASSLGASGTTNEQFF
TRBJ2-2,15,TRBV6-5,CASSYGSGGAGELFF
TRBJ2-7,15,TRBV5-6,CASSSWRGGLYEQYF
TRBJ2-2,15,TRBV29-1,CSVVRAGANTGELFF
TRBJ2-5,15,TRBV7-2,CASSLGAMHQETQYF
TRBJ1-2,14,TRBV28,CATTNPPGGVGYTF
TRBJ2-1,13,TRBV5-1,CASSSRTSGRRFF
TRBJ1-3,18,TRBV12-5,CASGLGNKTGFSGDTIYF
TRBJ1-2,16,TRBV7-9,CASSFRPGQVLYGYTF
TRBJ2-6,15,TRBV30,CAWRQGTAGANVLTF
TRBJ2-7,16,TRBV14,CASSQGGTMGSYEQYF
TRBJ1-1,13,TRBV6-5,CASSPTGNTEAFF
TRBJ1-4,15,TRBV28,CASSSTGTLGEKLFF
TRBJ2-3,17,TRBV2,CASSETLAGLTADTQYF
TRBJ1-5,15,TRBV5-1,CASSPGQGANQPQHF
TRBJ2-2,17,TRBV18,CASSPPNRGTNTGELFF
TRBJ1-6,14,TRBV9,CASSVGGRGEPLHF
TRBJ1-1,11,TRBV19,CASSQGKRTFF
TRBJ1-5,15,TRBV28,CASSLSGAPSEPQHF
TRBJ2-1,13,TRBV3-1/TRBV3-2,CASSQDFLRVQFF
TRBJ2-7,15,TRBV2,CASSEGAGRFYEQYF
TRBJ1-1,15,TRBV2,CASSEMRVGGTEAFF
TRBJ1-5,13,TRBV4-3,CASSQDSTQPQHF
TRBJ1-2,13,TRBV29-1,CSVEAGQGRGYTF
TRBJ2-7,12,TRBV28,CASAVGGYEQYF
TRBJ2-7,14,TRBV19,CATDSGGTSYEQYF
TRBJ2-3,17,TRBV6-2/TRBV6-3,CASSYLPGTDLTDTQYF
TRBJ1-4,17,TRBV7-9,CASSLYGEEWANEKLFF
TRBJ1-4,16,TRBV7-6,CASSAGMTATNEKLFF
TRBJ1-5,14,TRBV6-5,CASSRTGVNQPQHF
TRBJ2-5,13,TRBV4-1,CASSQLVGETQYF
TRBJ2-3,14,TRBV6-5,CASSIRGSSDTQYF
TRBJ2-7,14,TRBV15,CATSRGGTGREQYF
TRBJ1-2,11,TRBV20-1,CSASREYGYTF
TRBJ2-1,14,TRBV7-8,CASSRDRGTNEQFF
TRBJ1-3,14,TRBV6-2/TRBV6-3,CASSRTVSGNTIYF
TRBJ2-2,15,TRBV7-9,CASSPRQGRAGELFF
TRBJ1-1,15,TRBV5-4,CASSLGITGQTEAFF
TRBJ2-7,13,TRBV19,CASSILTGYEQYF
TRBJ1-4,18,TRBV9,CASSRWDREGATNEKLFF
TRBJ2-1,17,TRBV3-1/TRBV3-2,CASSQDRMGQGAHEQFF
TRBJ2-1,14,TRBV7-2,CASSLAGGPIEQFF
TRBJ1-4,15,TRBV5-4,CASSLDMTRGEKLFF
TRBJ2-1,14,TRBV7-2,CASRETPGYGEQFF
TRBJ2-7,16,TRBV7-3,CASSLMGGQGSYEQYF
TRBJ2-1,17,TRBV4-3,CASSQRMGGSLYNEQFF
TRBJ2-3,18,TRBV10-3,CAISEGAPGRALRDRQYF